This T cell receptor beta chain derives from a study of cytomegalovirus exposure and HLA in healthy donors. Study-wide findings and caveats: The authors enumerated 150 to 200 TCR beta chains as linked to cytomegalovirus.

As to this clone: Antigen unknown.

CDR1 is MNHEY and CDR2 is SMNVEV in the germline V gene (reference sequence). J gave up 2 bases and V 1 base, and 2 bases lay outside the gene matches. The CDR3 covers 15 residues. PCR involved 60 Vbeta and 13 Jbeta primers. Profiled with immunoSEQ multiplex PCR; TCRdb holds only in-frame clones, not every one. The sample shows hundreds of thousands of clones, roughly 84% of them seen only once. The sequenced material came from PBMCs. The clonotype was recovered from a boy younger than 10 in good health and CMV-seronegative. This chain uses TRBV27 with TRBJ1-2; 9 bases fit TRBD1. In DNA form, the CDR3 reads TGTGCCAGCAGTTTATATGGGACAGGGAACTATGGCTACACCTTC. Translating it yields CASSLYGTGNYGYTF.